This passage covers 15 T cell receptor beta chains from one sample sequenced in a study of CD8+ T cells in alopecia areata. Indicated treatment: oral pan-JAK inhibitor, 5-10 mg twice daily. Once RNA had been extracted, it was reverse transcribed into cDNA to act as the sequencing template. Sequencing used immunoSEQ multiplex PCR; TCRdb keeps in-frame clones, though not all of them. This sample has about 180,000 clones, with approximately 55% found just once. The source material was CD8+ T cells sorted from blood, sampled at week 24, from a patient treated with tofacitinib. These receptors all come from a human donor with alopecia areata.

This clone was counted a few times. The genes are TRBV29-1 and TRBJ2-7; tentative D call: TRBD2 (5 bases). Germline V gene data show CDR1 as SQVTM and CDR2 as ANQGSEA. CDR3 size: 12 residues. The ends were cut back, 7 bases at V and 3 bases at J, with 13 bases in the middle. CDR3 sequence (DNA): TGCAGCGGGGAGACGGGCGACTACGAGCAGTACTTC. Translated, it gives CSGETGDYEQYF.

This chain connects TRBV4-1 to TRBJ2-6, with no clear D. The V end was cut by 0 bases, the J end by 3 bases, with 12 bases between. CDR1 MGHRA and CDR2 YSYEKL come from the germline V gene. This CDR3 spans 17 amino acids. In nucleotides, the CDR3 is TGCGCCAGCAGCCAAGATTTGGGCGGATATGGGGCCAACGTCCTGACTTTC. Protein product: CASSQDLGGYGANVLTF.

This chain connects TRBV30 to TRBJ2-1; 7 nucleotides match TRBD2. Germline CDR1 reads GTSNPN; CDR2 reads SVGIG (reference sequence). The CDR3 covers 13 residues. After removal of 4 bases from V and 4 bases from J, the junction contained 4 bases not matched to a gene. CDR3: CAWIPAGYNEQFF. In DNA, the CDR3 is TGTGCCTGGATCCCAGCGGGGTACAATGAGCAGTTCTTC.

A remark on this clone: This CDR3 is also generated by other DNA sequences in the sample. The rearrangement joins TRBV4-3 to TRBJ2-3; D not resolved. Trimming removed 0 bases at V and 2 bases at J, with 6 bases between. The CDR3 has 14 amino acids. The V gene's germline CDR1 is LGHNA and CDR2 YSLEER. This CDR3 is CASSQDRVTDTQYF. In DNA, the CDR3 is TGCGCCAGCAGCCAAGATAGAGTCACAGATACGCAGTATTTT.

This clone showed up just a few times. CDR3 in amino acids: CASGSEGASYNEQFF. In DNA, the CDR3 is TGTGCTAGTGGGTCGGAGGGGGCCTCCTACAATGAGCAGTTCTTC. The genes are TRBV12-5 and TRBJ2-1; possible D gene TRBD1, 7 bases. This CDR3 region has 15 residues. CDR1 and CDR2 (germline): LGHNT, FRNRAP. V lost 6 bases and J 0 bases, leaving 12 bases between the germline ends. Filled out from reference TRBV12-5 and TRBJ2-1, the complete variable domain reads DARVTQTPRHKVTEMGQEVTMRCQPILGHNTVFWYRQTMMQGLELLAYFRNRAPLDDSGMPKDRFSAEMPDATLATLKIQPSEPRDSAVYFCASGSEGASYNEQFFGPGTRLTVL.

The CDR3 nucleotides read TGCGCCAGCAGCTTGGACACTTTTTCCACAGATACGCAGTATTTT. As protein: CASSLDTFSTDTQYF. V and J are TRBV5-1 and TRBJ2-3; no clear D. Trimming removed 0 bases at V and 2 bases at J, with 10 bases between. CDR1 and CDR2 (germline): SGHRS, YFSETQ. This CDR3 has 15 residues.

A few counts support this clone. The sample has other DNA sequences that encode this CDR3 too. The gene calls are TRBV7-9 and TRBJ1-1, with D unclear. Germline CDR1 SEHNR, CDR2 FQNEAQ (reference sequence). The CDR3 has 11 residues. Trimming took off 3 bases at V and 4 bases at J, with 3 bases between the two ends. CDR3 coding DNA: TGTGCCAGCAGCTTGGGCACTGAAGCTTTCTTT. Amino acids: CASSLGTEAFF.

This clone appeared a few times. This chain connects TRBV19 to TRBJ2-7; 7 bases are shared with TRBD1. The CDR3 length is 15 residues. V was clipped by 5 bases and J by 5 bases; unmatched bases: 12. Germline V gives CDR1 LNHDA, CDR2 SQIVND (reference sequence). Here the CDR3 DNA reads TGTGCCAGTAGTCTCCGGGACAGATCCGGGGACGAGCAGTACTTC. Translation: CASSLRDRSGDEQYF.

The CDR3 region has the DNA TGTGCCTGGAGTGTACGTAATCAGCCCCAGCATTTT. It codes for CAWSVRNQPQHF. V and J are TRBV30 and TRBJ1-5; D unresolved. The CDR3 has 12 residues. The ends were cut back, 0 bases at V and 4 bases at J, with 4 bases in the middle. CDR1 and CDR2 (germline): GTSNPN, SVGIG (reference sequence).

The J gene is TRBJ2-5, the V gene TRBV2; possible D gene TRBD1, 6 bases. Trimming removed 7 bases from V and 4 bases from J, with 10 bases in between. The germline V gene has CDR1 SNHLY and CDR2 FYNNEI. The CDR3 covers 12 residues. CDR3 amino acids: CASIRGVETQYF. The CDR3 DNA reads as TGTGCCAGCATCAGGGGAGTAGAGACCCAGTACTTC.

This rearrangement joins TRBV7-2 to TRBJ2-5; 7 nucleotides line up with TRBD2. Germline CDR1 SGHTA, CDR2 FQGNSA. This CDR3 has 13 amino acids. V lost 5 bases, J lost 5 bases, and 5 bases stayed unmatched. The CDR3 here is CASSTTSRETQYF. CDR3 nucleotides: TGTGCCAGCAGCACGACTAGCCGGGAGACCCAGTACTTC.

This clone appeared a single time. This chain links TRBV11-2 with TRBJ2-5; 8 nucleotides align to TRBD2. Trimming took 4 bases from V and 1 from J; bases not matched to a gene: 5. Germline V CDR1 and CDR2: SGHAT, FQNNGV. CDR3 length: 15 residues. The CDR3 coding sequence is TGTGCCAGCAGCTCGACTAGCGAGGGCCAAGAGACCCAGTACTTC. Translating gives CASSSTSEGQETQYF.

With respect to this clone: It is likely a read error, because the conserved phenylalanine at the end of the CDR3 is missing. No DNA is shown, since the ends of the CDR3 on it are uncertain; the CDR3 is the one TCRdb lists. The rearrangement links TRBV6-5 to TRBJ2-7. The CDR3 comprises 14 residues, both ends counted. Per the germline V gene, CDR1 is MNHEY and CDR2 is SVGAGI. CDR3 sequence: CAMRGVALVSSTSG.

CDR3 DNA: TGCGCCAGCAGCTCACCAGGGACGGGGTCCTACGAGCAGTACTTC. Its protein product is CASSSPGTGSYEQYF. V usage is TRBV5-1 and J usage is TRBJ2-7; D possibly uses TRBD1 or TRBD2 (5 bases each). This CDR3 is built from 15 residues. V was shortened by 3 bases and J by 1 base, with 14 bases between the two germline ends. Looked up from germline, CDR1 is SGHRS and CDR2 is YFSETQ.

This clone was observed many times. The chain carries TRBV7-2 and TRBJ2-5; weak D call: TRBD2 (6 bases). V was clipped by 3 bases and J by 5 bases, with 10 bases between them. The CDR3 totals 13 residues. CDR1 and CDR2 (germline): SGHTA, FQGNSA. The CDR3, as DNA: TGTGCCAGCAGCTTGGGGGGATGGGAGACCCAGTACTTC. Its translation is CASSLGGWETQYF.